Following are 11 T cell receptor beta chains from one sample sequenced in a study of cytotoxic CD8 clonotypes in ibrutinib-treated CLL. The repertoire was sequenced with immunoSEQ multiplex PCR; TCRdb's copy has only in-frame clones and lacks some. The sample carries some 300,000 clones, roughly 85% recorded once. Sequencing used PBMCs, obtained before ibrutinib treatment. The receptor set was obtained from a human donor with chronic lymphocytic leukemia.

The table lists this clone with a few counts. The chain recombines TRBV27 with TRBJ2-7; D may be TRBD1 (5 bases). CDR1 is MNHEY, CDR2 SMNVEV, per germline (reference sequence). The CDR3 is made up of 16 amino acids. V was clipped by 4 bases and J by 2 bases, with 18 bases between them. Here the CDR3 DNA reads TGTGCCAGCAGTTCCCCCTACAGGTTAGGGACCTACGAGCAGTACTTC. It yields the protein CASSSPYRLGTYEQYF.

The chain joins TRBV7-9 to TRBJ2-7, with TRBD1 matching over 9 bases. V gave up 3 bases and J gave up 5 bases; unmatched junction bases: 5. The CDR3 is 14 residues long. From germline, CDR1 is SEHNR and CDR2 FQNEAQ (reference sequence). In DNA form, the CDR3 reads TGTGCCAGCAGCTTCACACAGGGGGCAAACGAGCAGTACTTC. It codes for CASSFTQGANEQYF.

This clone was seen a single time. V gene TRBV7-8 combines with J gene TRBJ2-1; TRBD2 might be the D (5 bases). Trimming shortened V by 3 bases and J by 8 bases, and 14 bases separated the two germline ends. This CDR3 has 14 amino acids. Germline values: CDR1 SGHVS, CDR2 FQNEAQ. CDR3: CASSLGREVYEQFF. Here the CDR3 DNA reads TGTGCCAGCAGCTTGGGGAGAGAAGTCTATGAGCAGTTCTTC.

The V call is TRBV7-8, the J call TRBJ2-3; 10 positions match TRBD2. Germline values: CDR1 SGHVS, CDR2 FQNEAQ. The CDR3 consists of 16 residues. Trimming took 5 bases from V and 0 from J; bases not matched to a gene: 5. DNA of the CDR3: TGTGCCAGCAGCCTACCGACTAGCGGGAGCACAGATACGCAGTATTTT. Amino acid sequence: CASSLPTSGSTDTQYF.

J is TRBJ2-4 and V is TRBV15; 7 bases are a match to TRBD1. From germline, CDR1 is LNHNV and CDR2 YYDKDF (reference sequence). This CDR3 is built from 18 residues. V was pared by 2 bases and J by 0 bases, with 10 bases of the junction left unmatched. CDR3 amino acids: CATSRFGDSEVAKNIQYF. The CDR3 DNA sequence: TGTGCCACCAGCAGATTTGGGGACAGTGAAGTAGCCAAAAACATTCAGTACTTC.

This chain links TRBV29-1 with TRBJ1-1; D is undetermined. The germline V and J ends were trimmed by 4 bases and 1 base, with 7 bases remaining between them. The V gene's germline CDR1 is SQVTM and CDR2 ANQGSEA. The CDR3 contains 12 residues. CDR3 in DNA: TGCAGCGTTGGCGAGAGGAACACTGAAGCTTTCTTT. Residues: CSVGERNTEAFF.

The gene calls are TRBV5-1 and TRBJ1-1, with D possibly being TRBD1 (6 bases). In germline, CDR1 is SGHRS, CDR2 YFSETQ. This CDR3 spans 15 amino acids. V lost 1 base, J lost 3 bases, and 13 bases lay in between. In DNA form, the CDR3 reads TGCGCCAGCAGCTTGCTTCAGGGGTTGGACACTGAAGCTTTCTTT. Its translation: CASSLLQGLDTEAFF.

This rearrangement joins TRBV10-3 to TRBJ2-7; D is unclear. From germline, CDR1 is ENHRY and CDR2 SYGVKD. The CDR3 spans 13 residues. The ends were cut back, 0 bases at V and 4 bases at J, with 7 bases in the middle. CDR3 residues: CAISESSSYEQYF. The CDR3 coding sequence is TGTGCCATCAGTGAGTCGTCCTCATACGAGCAGTACTTC.

This chain connects TRBV7-3 to TRBJ2-1; TRBD2 aligns across 10 bases. Germline CDR1 is SGHTA and CDR2 is FQGTGA. V lost 3 bases, J lost 8 bases, and 10 bases stayed unmatched. CDR3 size: 16 residues. CDR3 region: CASSLVAGTSVDEQFF. The CDR3 region has the DNA TGTGCCAGCAGCTTGGTCGCCGGGACTAGCGTCGATGAGCAGTTCTTC.

This sequence joins TRBV5-4 and TRBJ2-7; D is uncertain. Trimming left V 1 base short and J 7 bases short, with 18 bases between. This CDR3 has 15 residues. Germline V gene sequence: CDR1 SGHNT, CDR2 YYREEE (reference sequence). The CDR3 here is CASSLPRSTLREQYF. CDR3 sequence (DNA): TGTGCCAGCAGCTTGCCGAGGAGTACTCTACGAGAGCAGTACTTC.

The chain couples TRBV25-1 to TRBJ1-1; D gene ambiguous. Trimming took 8 bases from V and 1 from J, leaving 11 bases between them. This CDR3 contains 13 residues. Germline-derived CDR1 and CDR2 are MGHDK and SYGVNS. CDR3 sequence: CASLSNPNTEAFF. CDR3 in DNA: TGTGCCAGCCTTAGTAACCCGAACACTGAAGCTTTCTTT.